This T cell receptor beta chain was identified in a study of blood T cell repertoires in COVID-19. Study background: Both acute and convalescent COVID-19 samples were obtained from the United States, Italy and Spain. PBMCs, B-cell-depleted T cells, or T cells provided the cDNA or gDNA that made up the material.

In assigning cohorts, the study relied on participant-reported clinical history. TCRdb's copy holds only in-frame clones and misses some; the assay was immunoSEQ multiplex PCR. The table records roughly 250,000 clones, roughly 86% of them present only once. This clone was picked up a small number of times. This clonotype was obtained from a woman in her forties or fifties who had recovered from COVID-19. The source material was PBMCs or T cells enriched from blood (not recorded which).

CDR3 sequence: CASSRQGDSPLHF. The DNA for the CDR3 is TGTGCCAGCAGCCGACAGGGGGATTCACCCCTCCACTTT. V and J are TRBV7-9 and TRBJ1-6; 9 bases fit TRBD1. The V gene's germline CDR1 is SEHNR and CDR2 FQNEAQ (reference sequence). The CDR3 consists of 13 residues. The ends lost 5 bases at V and 8 bases at J; junction bases unmatched: 1.